Reported below is one T cell receptor beta chain. Its target is not known. Other nucleotide sequences from this sample produce the same CDR3. These data are taken from a study of shared clonotypes between healthy human individuals. Looking at the study overall: Donors were two women and a few men aged 18 to 49. Regarding the study as a whole: Naive subsets usually exceeded memory subsets in estimated richness.

Every donor was a Caucasian adult from Nashville, Tennessee. Germline values: CDR1 SGDLS, CDR2 YYNGEE. CDR3 length equals 14 residues. V dropped 0 bases and J dropped 3; count of bases not matched to a gene: 2. TCRdb's table, derived via immunoSEQ multiplex PCR, lists solely in-frame clones and lacks some. The profile shows roughly 1,500,000 clones, less than 99% of them singletons. The sequencing input was naive CD4+ T cells sorted from blood. Described subset: CD45RA+ positively selected. The chain joins TRBV9 to TRBJ1-2; the match to TRBD1 covers 7 bases. This TCR derives from a man younger than 40 in good health. The CDR3 coding sequence is TGTGCCAGCAGCGTAGGTCAGGGGGACTATGGCTACACCTTC. Its translation: CASSVGQGDYGYTF.